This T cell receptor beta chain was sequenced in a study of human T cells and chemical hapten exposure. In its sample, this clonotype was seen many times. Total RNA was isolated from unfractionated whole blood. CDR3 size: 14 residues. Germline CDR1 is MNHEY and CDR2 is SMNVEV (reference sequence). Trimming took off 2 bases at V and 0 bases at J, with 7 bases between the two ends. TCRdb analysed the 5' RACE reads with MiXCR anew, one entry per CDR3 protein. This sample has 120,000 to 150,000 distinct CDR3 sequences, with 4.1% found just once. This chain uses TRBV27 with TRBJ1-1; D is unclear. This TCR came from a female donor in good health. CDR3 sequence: CASSLQPMNTEAFF. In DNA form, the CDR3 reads TGTGCCAGCAGTTTACAACCAATGAACACTGAAGCTTTCTTT.